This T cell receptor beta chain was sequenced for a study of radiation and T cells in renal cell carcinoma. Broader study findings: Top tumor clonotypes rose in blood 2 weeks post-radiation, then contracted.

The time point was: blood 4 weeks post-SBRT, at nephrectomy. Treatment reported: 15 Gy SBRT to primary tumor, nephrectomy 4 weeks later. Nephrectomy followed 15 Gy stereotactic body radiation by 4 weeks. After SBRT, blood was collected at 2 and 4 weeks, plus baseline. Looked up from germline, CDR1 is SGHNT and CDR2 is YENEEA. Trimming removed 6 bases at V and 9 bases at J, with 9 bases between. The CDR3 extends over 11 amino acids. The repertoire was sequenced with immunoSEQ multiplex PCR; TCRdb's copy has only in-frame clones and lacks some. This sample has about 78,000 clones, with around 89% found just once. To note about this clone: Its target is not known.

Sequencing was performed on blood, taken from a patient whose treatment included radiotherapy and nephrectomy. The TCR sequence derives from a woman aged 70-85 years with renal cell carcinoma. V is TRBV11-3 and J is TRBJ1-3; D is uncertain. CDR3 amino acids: CASSSRGTIYF. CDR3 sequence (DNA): TGTGCCAGCAGTTCCCGCGGCACCATATATTTT.